This TCR beta chain was found in a study of early T cells in non-severe SARS-CoV-2 infection (dated by TCRdb to the early 2020s). In the study overall: TCR sequencing used bulk RNA from unsorted whole blood, so alpha and beta chains could not be paired. The investigation overall reported the following: VDJdb matching was skewed toward anti-spike CD8 responses and likely underestimated virus-specific expansions, missing private and CD4 specificities.

The CDR3 runs 16 residues from the cysteine to the phenylalanine. Left in the record is the CDR3 DNA by itself, 48 bases read in frame from the first base. Looking up the germline V gene yields CDR1 LGHNA and CDR2 YSLEER. For this chain, trimming is 4 bases at the V end and 3 bases at the J end, and the number of junction bases without a gene match is 7. The sample holds a few counts of this clonotype. Its antigen is unknown. Base qualities are missing; no much larger clone stands one base away. Set within a cohort of healthcare workers in London, UK, this nested case-control study involved weekly PCR testing of nasopharyngeal swabs along with blood sampling. Between 23 and 31 March 2020, the week of the UK lockdown, healthcare workers were enrolled and then followed up weekly for as long as 16 weeks. The library was obtained by 5' RACE. Instrument on record: NextSeq 500. Unique molecular identifiers were attached to individual cDNA molecules in the TCR library protocol so that sequencing error and PCR bias could be corrected. TCR alpha and beta chains were both sequenced, and the abundances of alpha and beta sequences in each sample were closely correlated with each other. The study's processing was this. Decombinator V4 was used to perform V gene, J gene and CDR3 annotation of TCR sequences. Expanded TCRs were defined as changing significantly between any two time points under a Poisson model with p below 0.0001. Abundances of TCRs were expressed as counts per million after normalisation to the total number of TCRs sequenced in each sample. TRAV1-2 paired with TRAJ12, TRAJ20 or TRAJ33 defined MAIT TCRs, while TRAV10 paired with TRAJ18 defined iNKT TCRs. VDJdb, accessed on 1 November 2021, was searched for TCRs annotated for CMV, EBV and SARS-CoV-2, and TCRs annotated for more than one antigen were excluded. TCRdb took the public reads, trimmed them with fastp at Q25, ran MiXCR for clone calling and kept in-frame beta chains. Rows with a matching CDR3 protein are joined into one entry that keeps the most common DNA and genes. Here the V and J calls rest on TCRdb's processing, not on the authors' analysis. In all, the sample holds approximately 79,000 distinct CDR3 sequences, and roughly 13% of those were seen once. Together, the top ten hold around 1.1% of the sample.

This chain is built from TRBV4-3 and TRBJ2-3; 10 bases in the middle match TRBD2. This sequence originates from an adult who was a healthcare worker with PCR-confirmed SARS-CoV-2 infection or an uninfected control (not recorded which). Sequencing input: whole blood. The DNA sequence follows: TGCGCCAGCAGCCCCTCGTCTAGCGGGAGAACAGATACGCAGTATTTT. Translation gives CASSPSSSGRTDTQYF.